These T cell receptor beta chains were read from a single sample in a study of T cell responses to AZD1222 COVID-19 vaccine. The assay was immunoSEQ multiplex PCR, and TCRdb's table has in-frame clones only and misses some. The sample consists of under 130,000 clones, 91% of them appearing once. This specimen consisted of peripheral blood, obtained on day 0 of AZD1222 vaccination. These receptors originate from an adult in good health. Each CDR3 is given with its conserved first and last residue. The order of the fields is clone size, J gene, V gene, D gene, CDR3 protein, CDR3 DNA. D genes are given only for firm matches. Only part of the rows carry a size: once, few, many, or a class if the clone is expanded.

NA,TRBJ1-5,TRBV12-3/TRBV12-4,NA,CASSLGTRQPQHF,TGTGCCAGCAGTTTGGGCACACGACAGCCCCAGCATTTT
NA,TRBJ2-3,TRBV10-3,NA,CAISESTGFTDTQYF,TGTGCCATCAGTGAGTCGACAGGCTTCACAGATACGCAGTATTTT
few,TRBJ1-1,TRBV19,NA,CASSLSTAFKAFF,TGTGCCAGTAGTTTGTCGACTGCTTTTAAAGCTTTCTTT
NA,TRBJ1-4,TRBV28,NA,CASSPSFGGSNEKLFF,TGTGCCAGCAGTCCGTCGTTCGGGGGGTCAAATGAAAAACTGTTTTTT
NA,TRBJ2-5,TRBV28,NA,CASSLPTGFVETQYF,TGTGCCAGCAGTTTACCTACAGGGTTCGTGGAGACCCAGTACTTC
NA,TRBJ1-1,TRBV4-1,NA,CASSQVRQGVTEAFF,TGCGCCAGCAGCCAAGTGAGGCAGGGCGTTACTGAAGCTTTCTTT
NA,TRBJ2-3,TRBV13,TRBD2,CASSSRLAGSRTDTQYF,TGTGCCAGCAGCTCCCGACTAGCGGGAAGTCGGACAGATACGCAGTATTTT
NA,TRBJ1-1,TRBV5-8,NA,CASSFRGLNTEAFF,TGTGCCAGCAGCTTCCGGGGCTTGAACACTGAAGCTTTCTTT
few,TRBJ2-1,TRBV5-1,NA,CASSTTGSVSYNEQFF,TGCGCCAGCAGCACAACCGGGTCTGTCTCCTACAATGAGCAGTTCTTC
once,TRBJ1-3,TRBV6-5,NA,CASSPRVAGNTIYF,TGTGCCAGCAGCCCCAGGGTGGCCGGAAACACCATATATTTT
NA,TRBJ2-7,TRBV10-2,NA,CASSVPAPGVQYF,TGCGCCAGCAGTGTTCCGGCCCCAGGGGTGCAGTACTTC
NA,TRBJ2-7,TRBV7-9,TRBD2,CASSQLAGGQEQYF,TGTGCCAGCAGCCAACTAGCGGGAGGCCAGGAGCAGTACTTC
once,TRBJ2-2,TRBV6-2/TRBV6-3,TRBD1,CASSPWTGGMAGELFF,TGTGCCAGCAGTCCCTGGACAGGGGGCATGGCCGGGGAGCTGTTTTTT
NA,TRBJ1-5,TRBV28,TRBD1,CASSPGQGDQPQHF,TGTGCCAGCAGTCCGGGACAGGGGGACCAGCCCCAGCATTTT
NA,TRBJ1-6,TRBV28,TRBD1,CASRGQGFNSPLHF,TGTGCCAGCAGGGGACAGGGGTTCAATTCACCCCTCCACTTT
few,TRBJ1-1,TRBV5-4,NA,CASSLALVNTEAFF,TGTGCCAGCAGCTTGGCCTTGGTGAACACTGAAGCTTTCTTT
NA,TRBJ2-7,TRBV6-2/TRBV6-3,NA,CASSYGTIYEQYF,TGTGCCAGCAGTTACGGGACCATATACGAGCAGTACTTC
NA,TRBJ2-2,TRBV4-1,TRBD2,CASSLLPGAGGGDTGELFF,TGCGCCAGCAGCCTCCTACCCGGAGCGGGAGGAGGGGACACCGGGGAGCTGTTTTTT
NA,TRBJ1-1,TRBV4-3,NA,CASSQDFGVTEAFF,TGCGCCAGCAGCCAAGATTTCGGGGTCACTGAAGCTTTCTTT
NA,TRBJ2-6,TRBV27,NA,CASSHRRGGSGANVLTF,TGTGCCAGCAGTCACCGGAGGGGGGGTTCCGGGGCCAACGTCCTGACTTTC
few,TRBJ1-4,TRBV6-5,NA,CASSYSGPGPNEKLFF,TGTGCCAGCAGTTACTCGGGGCCGGGCCCTAATGAAAAACTGTTTTTT
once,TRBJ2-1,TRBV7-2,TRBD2,CASSDSPPREGGQFF,TGTGCCAGCAGCGATAGCCCCCCACGGGAGGGAGGGCAGTTCTTC
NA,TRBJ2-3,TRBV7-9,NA,CASSLHSTDTQYF,TGTGCCAGCAGCCTACACAGCACAGATACGCAGTATTTT
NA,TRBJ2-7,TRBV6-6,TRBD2,CASSYAGTSGYEQYF,TGTGCCAGCAGTTACGCCGGGACTAGCGGCTACGAGCAGTACTTC
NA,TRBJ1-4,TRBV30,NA,CAWSGSYNEKLFF,TGTGCCTGGAGTGGCAGTTATAATGAAAAACTGTTTTTT
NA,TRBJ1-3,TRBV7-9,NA,CASRPQGSGNTIYF,TGTGCCAGCAGGCCTCAGGGATCTGGAAACACCATATATTTT
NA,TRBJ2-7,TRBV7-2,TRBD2,CASSLASGRSPYEQYF,TGTGCCAGCAGCTTAGCTAGCGGGAGGTCCCCCTACGAGCAGTACTTC
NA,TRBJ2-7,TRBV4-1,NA,CASSQVFGTAYEQYF,TGCGCCAGCAGCCAAGTTTTTGGAACCGCCTACGAGCAGTACTTC
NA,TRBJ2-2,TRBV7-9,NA,CASSLVLGTGELFF,TGTGCCAGCAGCTTAGTCCTAGGCACCGGGGAGCTGTTTTTT
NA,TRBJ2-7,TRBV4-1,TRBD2,CASSPLTSGSYEQYF,TGCGCCAGCAGCCCCTTGACTAGCGGCTCCTACGAGCAGTACTTC
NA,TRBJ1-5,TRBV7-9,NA,CASGPFYRTDSNQPQHF,TGTGCCAGCGGACCCTTTTACAGGACAGATAGCAATCAGCCCCAGCATTTT
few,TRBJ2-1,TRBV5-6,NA,CASSLDRADNEQFF,TGTGCCAGCAGCCTGGACCGTGCGGACAATGAGCAGTTCTTC
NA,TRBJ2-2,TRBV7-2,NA,CASSSGVAQNTGELFF,TGTGCCAGCAGCTCCGGGGTAGCTCAGAACACCGGGGAGCTGTTTTTT
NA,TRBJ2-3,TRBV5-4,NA,CASSPDWGSDTQYF,TGTGCCAGCAGCCCAGACTGGGGGTCAGATACGCAGTATTTT
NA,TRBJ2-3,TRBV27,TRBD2,CASRAIAGAADTQYF,TGTGCCAGCAGGGCCATAGCGGGAGCAGCAGATACGCAGTATTTT
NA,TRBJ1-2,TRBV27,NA,CASSLQVPYGYTF,TGTGCCAGCAGCCTCCAGGTTCCCTATGGCTACACCTTC
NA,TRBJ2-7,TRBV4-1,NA,CASSQASTVQYEQYF,TGCGCCAGCAGCCAGGCGTCGACCGTTCAATACGAGCAGTACTTC
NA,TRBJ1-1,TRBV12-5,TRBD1,CASSGQWGTEAFF,TGTGCTAGCTCGGGACAGTGGGGGACTGAAGCTTTCTTT
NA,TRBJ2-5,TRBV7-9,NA,CASSLGLGETQYF,TGTGCCAGCAGCTTAGGTTTGGGAGAGACCCAGTACTTC
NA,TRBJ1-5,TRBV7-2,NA,CASSLSVVGQPQHF,TGTGCCAGCAGCCTCTCGGTGGTGGGGCAGCCCCAGCATTTT
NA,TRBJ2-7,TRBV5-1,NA,CASSLAMSYEQYF,TGCGCCAGCAGCTTGGCCATGTCTTACGAGCAGTACTTC
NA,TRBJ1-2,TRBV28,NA,CASSSPAGGHNGYTF,TGTGCCAGCAGTTCTCCCGCGGGGGGGCACAATGGCTACACCTTC
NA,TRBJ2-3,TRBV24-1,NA,CATSAAHQRTDTQYF,TGTGCCACCAGTGCCGCACACCAACGCACAGATACGCAGTATTTT
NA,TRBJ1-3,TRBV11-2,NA,CASSHPGNTIYF,TGTGCCAGCAGTCACCCCGGAAACACCATATATTTT
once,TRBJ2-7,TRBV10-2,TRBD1,CAANKGGQGYEQYF,TGCGCCGCGAACAAAGGCGGACAGGGGTACGAGCAGTACTTC
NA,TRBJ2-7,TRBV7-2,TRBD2,CASSLGLAGVYEQYF,TGTGCCAGCAGCTTAGGACTAGCGGGAGTCTACGAGCAGTACTTC
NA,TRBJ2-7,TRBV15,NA,CATSRDFGREQYF,TGTGCCACCAGCAGAGATTTTGGGCGTGAGCAGTACTTC
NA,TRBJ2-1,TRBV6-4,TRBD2,CASSKTSGRSYNEQFF,TGTGCCAGCAGCAAGACTAGCGGGAGATCCTACAATGAGCAGTTCTTC
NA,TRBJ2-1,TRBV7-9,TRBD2,CASSPGLAGVEQFF,TGTGCCAGCAGCCCGGGACTAGCGGGAGTAGAGCAGTTCTTC
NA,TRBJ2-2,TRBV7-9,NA,CASSLDRATGELFF,TGTGCCAGCAGCTTAGATCGAGCCACCGGGGAGCTGTTTTTT
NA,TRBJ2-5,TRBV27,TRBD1,CASSPDRVPRTQYF,TGTGCCAGCAGTCCAGACAGGGTTCCCCGGACCCAGTACTTC
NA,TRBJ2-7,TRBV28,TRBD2,CASSFLPGTNEQYF,TGTGCCAGCAGTTTCCTCCCCGGGACTAACGAGCAGTACTTC
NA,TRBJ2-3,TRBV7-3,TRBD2,CASSRAGTSGADTQYF,TGTGCCAGCAGCCGAGCCGGGACTAGCGGTGCAGATACGCAGTATTTT
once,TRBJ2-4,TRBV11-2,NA,CASSSPEGVKNIQYF,TGTGCCAGCAGCTCCCCGGAAGGGGTTAAAAACATTCAGTACTTC
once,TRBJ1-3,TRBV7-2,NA,CASSLGPSGNTIYF,TGTGCCAGCAGCTTAGGTCCCTCTGGAAACACCATATATTTT
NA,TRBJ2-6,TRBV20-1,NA,CSASTTSGANVLTF,TGCAGTGCTAGTACGACCTCTGGGGCCAACGTCCTGACTTTC
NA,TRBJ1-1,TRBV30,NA,CAWRLNTEAFF,TGTGCCTGGAGGTTAAACACTGAAGCTTTCTTT
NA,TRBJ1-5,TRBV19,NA,CASADHSNQPQHF,TGTGCCAGTGCGGACCATAGCAATCAGCCCCAGCATTTT
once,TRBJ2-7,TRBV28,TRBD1,CASRLTGSIYEQYF,TGTGCCAGCAGGTTGACAGGGTCAATCTACGAGCAGTACTTC